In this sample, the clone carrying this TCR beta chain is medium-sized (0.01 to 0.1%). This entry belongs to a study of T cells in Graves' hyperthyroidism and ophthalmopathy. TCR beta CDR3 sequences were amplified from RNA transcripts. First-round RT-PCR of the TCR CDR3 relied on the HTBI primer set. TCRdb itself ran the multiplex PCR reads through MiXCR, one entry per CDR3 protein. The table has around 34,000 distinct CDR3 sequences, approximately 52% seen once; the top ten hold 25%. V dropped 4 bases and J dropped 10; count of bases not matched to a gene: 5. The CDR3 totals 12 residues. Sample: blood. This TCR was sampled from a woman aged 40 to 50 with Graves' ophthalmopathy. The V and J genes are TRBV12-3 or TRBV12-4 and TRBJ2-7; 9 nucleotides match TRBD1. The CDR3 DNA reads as TGTGCCAGCAGTTCGACAGGGGGGAGACAGTACTTC. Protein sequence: CASSSTGGRQYF.